This T cell receptor (beta chain) emerged from a study of blood T cell repertoires in COVID-19 (dated by TCRdb to 2019 to 2021). Regarding the study in general: Collaborator samples came from the United States, Italy and Spain and covered acute and convalescent phases of COVID-19. The samples were drawn from the first 160 participants of the ongoing ImmuneRACE study and from about 1,200 subjects provided by 6 global collaborators. A de-identified subject ID, COVID-19 status, age in years and sex were almost always included in the sample metadata. HLA class I and class II types, where available, came from metadata supplied by the sample provider rather than from assay-based typing. The repertoires were released in a freely available public database meant as a resource for research on the immune response to SARS-CoV-2. The material from the prospective study consisted of cDNA or gDNA derived from T cells, B-cell-depleted T cells, or PBMCs. Deeply sampled blood TCRbeta repertoires from subjects exposed to, actively infected with, or recovered from COVID-19 were included in the dataset.

The immunoSEQ Assay, a bias-controlled multiplex PCR, was used to amplify TCRbeta CDR3 regions from genomic DNA. Per the authors' processing: Nucleated cell counts per sample were estimated from amplification of reference gene primers within the assay. To quantify the absolute abundance of each unique TCRbeta CDR3 rearrangement, sequence reads were collapsed and filtered. For each sample, productive Simpson clonality was calculated by taking the square root of Simpson's diversity index across productive rearrangements. TCRdb obtained this table from immuneACCESS and retained in-frame rearrangements with V and J assigned. These tables miss some clones; where compared with another copy, unresolved V genes account for less than half of the shortfall, and the remainder is unexplained. For V, J and clone size, that table is used; D and trimming come from the DNA. For this sample there are 250,000 to 350,000 clones; roughly 83% appear just once. The leading ten clones occupy around 1.6% of the sample.

At one collaborating source in Seattle, patients were enrolled during active infection and were followed longitudinally through the course of disease. Whole blood was collected in K2EDTA tubes by collaborating institutions according to the institutions' own protocols. For TCRbeta analysis, collaborators shipped samples as frozen whole blood, isolated PBMCs, or DNA extracted from either of those sample types. Broad study findings and their caveats: Clinical and demographic metadata were provided uncurated, with the amount varying by source and participant.

In this sample, this clone turned up a few times. Its antigen is currently not known. The record has no base qualities; no much larger clone is one base away. Specimen: peripheral blood. The TCR sequence derives from a human donor with COVID-19, enrolled during active disease. The donor label of this sample is uncertain.

In nucleotides, the sequence is TGTGCCAGCAGTTTCATACCCTTACAGGGCTACGAGCAGTACTTC. This is translated as CASSFIPLQGYEQYF. The rearrangement joined TRBV27 to TRBJ2-7; the D segment could be TRBD1, given 6 matching bases. According to the germline V gene (reference sequence), CDR1 reads MNHEY and CDR2 reads SMNVEV. V is shortened by 3 bases, J by 3 bases, and the region joining them spans 15 bases. The CDR3 sequence holds 15 residues, the cysteine and phenylalanine included. The read is trimmed to its CDR3 DNA, 45 bases read in frame from base 1.